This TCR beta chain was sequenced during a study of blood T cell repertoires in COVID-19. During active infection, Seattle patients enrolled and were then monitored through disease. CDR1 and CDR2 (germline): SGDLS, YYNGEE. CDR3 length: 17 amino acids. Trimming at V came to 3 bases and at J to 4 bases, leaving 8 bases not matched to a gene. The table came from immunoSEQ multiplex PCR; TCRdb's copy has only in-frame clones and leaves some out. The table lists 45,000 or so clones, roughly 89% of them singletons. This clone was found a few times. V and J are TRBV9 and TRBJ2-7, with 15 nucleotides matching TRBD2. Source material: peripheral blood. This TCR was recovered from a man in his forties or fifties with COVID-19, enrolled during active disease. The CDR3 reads CASSAGLAGGLDYEQYF. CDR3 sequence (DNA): TGTGCCAGCAGCGCGGGACTAGCGGGGGGACTTGATTACGAGCAGTACTTC.